This T cell receptor beta chain appears in the sequencing data of a study of blood T cell repertoires in COVID-19. Study summary: The samples span acute and convalescent COVID-19 from the United States, Italy and Spain.

The CDR3 spans 15 residues. Germline-derived CDR1 and CDR2 are LGHDT and YNNKEL (reference sequence). The ends were cut back, 3 bases at V and 5 bases at J, with 17 bases in the middle. TCRdb's table, derived via immunoSEQ multiplex PCR, lists solely in-frame clones and lacks some. Here the sample spans 250,000 or so clones, around 81% being singletons. V usage is TRBV3-1 (or the pseudogene TRBV3-2) and J usage is TRBJ2-7, with a tentative D call TRBD1 (6 bases). Sequencing input: peripheral blood. The sequence was obtained from a man aged 25-40 years who had recovered from COVID-19. The CDR3 here is CASSQNRAPQNEQYF. The CDR3 nucleotides are TGTGCCAGCAGCCAGAACAGGGCTCCACAAAACGAGCAGTACTTC.